One T cell receptor beta chain is described in this entry. Its antigen is not known. PCR used 60 Vbeta primers and 13 Jbeta primers. Only in-frame clones appear in the TCRdb table, and some are missing; sequencing was by immunoSEQ multiplex PCR. Counted here are about 97,000 clones, roughly three quarters occurring once; the ten biggest clones make up over 2.5%. This entry belongs to a study of cytomegalovirus exposure and HLA in healthy donors. Findings and caveats of the study: The Asian-associated ancestry cluster reportedly had fewer N-insertions than the approximately 650-donor mean in a later analysis.

V dropped 0 bases and J dropped 1 base, with 15 bases sitting between them. Looked up from germline, CDR1 is LNHNV and CDR2 is YYDKDF (reference sequence). The CDR3 loop spans 18 amino acids. The chain combines TRBV15 with TRBJ1-4, with D possibly TRBD1 on 5 matching bases. The material sequenced was PBMCs. This clonotype originated in a male donor in good health and CMV-seropositive. In nucleotides, the CDR3 is TGTGCCACCAGCAGAGATACGGGGGGAGGGAGAACTAATGAAAAACTGTTTTTT. This gives the protein CATSRDTGGGRTNEKLFF.